Following are 17 T cell receptor beta chains from one sample sequenced in a study of identical twins (dated by TCRdb to about 2016). Preparation of the library involved 5' RACE. Sequencing relied on an Illumina HiSeq 2000. TCRdb reprocessing: public reads trimmed at Q25 with fastp, clones called with MiXCR, in-frame beta chains kept. Entries are consolidated by CDR3 protein sequence, retaining the most common genes and DNA. In all, the sample holds 550,000 to 800,000 distinct CDR3 sequences, and just over 7% of those were seen once. About 1.6% of the sample is in the top ten clones. The sample was also linked to a second study, of yellow fever vaccine responses in identical twins.

The sequencing sample was made of PBMCs. These receptors came from a young woman in good health.

This clonotype occurred a few times. The rearrangement joins TRBV12-3 or TRBV12-4 to TRBJ1-2; D not certain. This CDR3 region has 15 residues. V lost 1 base, J lost 0 bases, and 9 bases lay in between. The CDR3 DNA reads TGTGCCAGCAGTTTAGTGGTTGATCCTAACTATGGCTACACCTTC. Its translation is CASSLVVDPNYGYTF.

There are a few counts of this clonotype. V gene TRBV12-3 or TRBV12-4 combines with J gene TRBJ2-3, with unresolved D. The V end lost 5 bases, the J end lost 2 bases, and 11 bases lay between the germline ends. The CDR3 consists of 14 residues. CDR3 in DNA: TGTGCCAGCAGTCCCAGCCTGTACACAGATACGCAGTATTTT. Translation: CASSPSLYTDTQYF.

The chain is built from TRBV6-5 and TRBJ2-7, with 7 positions matching TRBD1. CDR1 MNHEY and CDR2 SVGAGI come from the germline V gene. The CDR3 totals 15 residues. Unmatched junction bases numbered 11, after V lost 4 bases and J lost 5 bases. CDR3 residues: CASSSSTGSCNEQYV. In DNA form, the CDR3 reads TGTGCCAGCAGTTCCTCGACAGGGTCCTGTAACGAGCAGTACGTC.

This clonotype was recorded many times. CDR3 sequence: CASSLLTGPNQPQHF. The CDR3 DNA sequence: TGTGCCAGCAGTTTGTTGACAGGGCCTAATCAGCCCCAGCATTTT. This chain links TRBV28 with TRBJ1-5; 7 nucleotides match TRBD1. CDR3 size: 15 residues. The V segment lost 3 bases and the J segment 4 bases; nucleotides outside the gene matches: 6. Germline-derived CDR1 and CDR2 are MDHEN and SYDVKM.

This sequence joins TRBV10-3 and TRBJ2-2; 12 positions match TRBD2. V lost 2 bases, J lost 4 bases, and 2 bases stayed unmatched. Germline lookup yields CDR1 ENHRY and CDR2 SYGVKD. The CDR3 has 16 residues. CDR3 DNA sequence: TGTGCCATCAGTGAGGGACTAGCGGGATCCACCGGGGAGCTGTTTTTT. Protein sequence: CAISEGLAGSTGELFF.

This clonotype has only one observation. V gene TRBV6-4 combines with J gene TRBJ2-3; D not resolved. The ends were cut back, 0 bases at V and 4 bases at J, with 11 bases in the middle. Per the germline V gene, CDR1 is MRHNA and CDR2 is SNTAGT. This CDR3 comprises 15 residues. In nucleotides, the CDR3 is TGTGCCAGCAGTGACTCGATAGCAGCCGCAGATACGCAGTATTTT. It specifies CASSDSIAAADTQYF.

The rearrangement links TRBV6-5 to TRBJ1-2, with 8 bases identical to TRBD1. V lost 4 bases and J lost 4; bases outside the gene matches: 14. CDR3 length equals 17 residues. Germline loops: CDR1 MNHEY, CDR2 SVGAGI. This CDR3 reads CASSLAGGESVPYGYTF. The CDR3 DNA is TGTGCCAGCAGTTTGGCAGGGGGCGAGAGTGTGCCCTATGGCTACACCTTC.

The J gene is TRBJ1-1, the V gene TRBV7-9; the D is unclear. This CDR3 is 15 amino acids long. The V gene's germline CDR1 is SEHNR and CDR2 FQNEAQ (reference sequence). Trimming left V 3 bases short and J 0 bases short, with 11 bases between. The CDR3 protein is CASSFLGRMNTEAFF. CDR3 DNA sequence: TGTGCCAGCAGCTTCTTAGGTAGGATGAACACTGAAGCTTTCTTT.

This clonotype was seen more than once but under ten times. The chain carries TRBV7-8 and TRBJ2-2, with D possibly TRBD1 on 6 matching bases. This CDR3 region has 13 residues. V was cut by 5 bases and J by 6 bases, with 10 bases left in between. CDR1 is SGHVS and CDR2 is FQNEAQ in the germline V gene. CDR3 sequence reads: CASSPAGAGELFF. For the CDR3, the DNA is TGTGCCAGCAGCCCAGCAGGGGCCGGGGAGCTGTTTTTT.

V and J are TRBV29-1 and TRBJ2-7; 9 bases match TRBD1. CDR3 length equals 13 residues. V shed 3 bases, J shed 4 bases, and the junction held 4 bases outside the gene matches. From germline, CDR1 is SQVTM and CDR2 ANQGSEA. The CDR3 nucleotides read TGCAGCGTTGAGGGACAGGGTAGATACGAGCAGTACTTC. This encodes CSVEGQGRYEQYF.

This clonotype was seen a few times. The chain employs TRBV18 and TRBJ1-1, with D perhaps TRBD1 (5 bases). This CDR3 spans 17 amino acids. Trimming took 0 bases from V and 2 from J, leaving 16 bases between them. CDR1 and CDR2 (germline): KGHSH, LQKENI. The CDR3 nucleotides are TGTGCCAGCTCACCACCGGTTTTGGGGCCCCATAACACTGAAGCTTTCTTT. It encodes CASSPPVLGPHNTEAFF. Based on the CDR3 plus reference TRBV18 and TRBJ1-1, the full variable domain is NAGVMQNPRHLVRRRGQEARLRCSPMKGHSHVYWYRQLPEEGLKFMVYLQKENIIDESGMPKERFSAEFPKEGPSILRIQQVVRGDSAAYFCASSPPVLGPHNTEAFFGQGTRLTVV.

V gene TRBV11-3 combines with J gene TRBJ2-1, with TRBD2 identical over 11 bases. Losses at the gene ends were 5 bases for V and 5 bases for J; bases not matched to a gene: 5. Germline assignment: CDR1 SGHNT and CDR2 YENEEA. This CDR3 has 15 residues. CDR3 bases: TGTGCCAGCAGCCGACTAGCGGGACTAAACAATGAGCAGTTCTTC. Amino acid sequence: CASSRLAGLNNEQFF.

The V and J genes are TRBV20-1 and TRBJ2-2; 15 bases match TRBD2. Per germline, CDR1 DFQATT and CDR2 SNEGSKA (reference sequence). This CDR3 has 21 amino acids. V lost 2 bases, J lost 0 bases, and 13 bases stayed unmatched. This chain's CDR3 is CSARPTPGLAGGNANTGELFF. CDR3 coding DNA: TGCAGTGCTAGACCTACACCGGGACTAGCGGGGGGCAACGCGAACACCGGGGAGCTGTTTTTT.

The table lists this clonotype with a few counts. This chain connects TRBV7-7 to TRBJ2-2, with 8 positions matching TRBD1. The CDR3 spans 15 residues. V was pared by 6 bases and J by 1 base, with 4 bases of the junction left unmatched. The V gene's germline CDR1 is SSHAT and CDR2 FNYEAQ (reference sequence). The CDR3 loop is CASRSTGGNTGELFF. The CDR3 bases are TGTGCCAGCAGGTCCACAGGGGGGAACACCGGGGAGCTGTTTTTT. The full variable domain, completed using reference TRBV7-7 and TRBJ2-2, is GAGVSQSPRYKVTKRGQDVTLRCDPISSHATLYWYQQALGQGPEFLTYFNYEAQPDKSGLPSDRFSAERPEGSISTLTIQRTEQRDSAMYRCASRSTGGNTGELFFGEGSRLTVL.

This clonotype was seen more than once but under ten times. In nucleotides, the CDR3 is TGTGCCAGCAGCCAGACAGGGTTGAGGGAAAAAAACATTCAGTACTTC. It specifies CASSQTGLREKNIQYF. This sequence joins TRBV6-1 and TRBJ2-4; 7 nucleotides agree with TRBD1. Trimming at V came to 6 bases and at J to 4 bases, leaving 12 bases not matched to a gene. Germline V gives CDR1 MNHNS, CDR2 SASEGT. The CDR3 length is 16 residues.

This clonotype was detected many times. V gene TRBV7-9 combines with J gene TRBJ2-7; maybe TRBD1 (5 bases). Between the trimmed V and J ends, which lost 3 bases and 7 bases, there was a span of 16 bases. This CDR3 has 14 residues. Per the germline V gene, CDR1 is SEHNR and CDR2 is FQNEAQ (reference sequence). CDR3 residues: CASSFRRVFWEQYV. CDR3 coding DNA: TGTGCCAGCAGCTTCCGCAGGGTTTTCTGGGAGCAGTACGTC.

The chain carries TRBV28 and TRBJ2-7; D is unresolved. The CDR3 consists of 13 residues. V was shortened by 5 bases and J by 6 bases, with 14 bases between the two germline ends. CDR1 and CDR2 (germline): MDHEN, SYDVKM. The CDR3, as DNA: TGTGCCAGCAGTAACGTTGCCGTGGGCGAGCAGTACGTC. It translates to CASSNVAVGEQYV.